Below are 9 T cell receptor beta chains sequenced from a single sample in a study of blood T cell repertoires in COVID-19. Here immunoSEQ multiplex PCR was the method, and the copy in TCRdb shows in-frame clones only, minus some. The table lists fewer than 130,000 clones, around 89% of them singletons, with 3% to 4% in the top ten. The sequenced sample consisted of peripheral blood. All receptors come from a woman aged 45-65 years with acute or convalescent COVID-19.

In this sample, this clone turned up once. J is TRBJ2-1 and V is TRBV6-1; the D gene is possibly TRBD1 (5 bases). This CDR3 has 15 amino acids. Germline V gene data show CDR1 as MNHNS and CDR2 as SASEGT. Between the trimmed V and J ends, which lost 0 bases and 2 bases, there was a span of 8 bases. The CDR3 protein is CASSEALGPYNEQFF. Written as DNA, the CDR3 is TGTGCCAGCAGTGAAGCGCTGGGGCCCTACAATGAGCAGTTCTTC.

The rearrangement links TRBV30 to TRBJ2-1; TRBD2 matches 11 bases. Germline CDR1 and CDR2: GTSNPN and SVGIG (reference sequence). V lost 5 bases to trimming and J lost 0 bases; unmatched junction nucleotides: 3. CDR3 length equals 15 residues. The DNA for the CDR3 is TGTGCCTGGGAAACTAGCGGGAGCTCCTACAATGAGCAGTTCTTC. This translates into CAWETSGSSYNEQFF.

V gene TRBV18 combines with J gene TRBJ2-4; TRBD2 aligns across 7 bases. CDR1 and CDR2 from the germline V gene are KGHSH and LQKENI. J lost 10 bases, V lost 6 bases, and 6 bases had no gene match. This CDR3 comprises 12 residues. For the CDR3, the DNA is TGTGCCAGCTCTCGCGGGGGAAATATTCAGTACTTC. Its protein product is CASSRGGNIQYF.

The chain uses TRBV3-1 (or the pseudogene TRBV3-2) and TRBJ1-1; D is possibly TRBD1 (5 bases). The CDR3 length is 15 residues. In germline, CDR1 is LGHDT, CDR2 YNNKEL (reference sequence). V gave up 4 bases and J gave up 5 bases, with 17 bases separating them. CDR3 DNA: TGTGCCAGCAGCCCCCCAATGGTCGGGGGGACTGAAGCTTTCTTT. It specifies CASSPPMVGGTEAFF.

V gene TRBV29-1 combines with J gene TRBJ1-1; D possibly corresponds to TRBD1 (6 bases). The CDR3 covers 14 residues. The V gene's germline CDR1 is SQVTM and CDR2 ANQGSEA. Trimming left V 6 bases short and J 1 base short, with 15 bases between. CDR3 sequence (DNA): TGCAGCGTCCTCCGGACAGCTGGGAACACTGAAGCTTTCTTT. Amino acid sequence: CSVLRTAGNTEAFF.

The rearrangement joins TRBV5-1 to TRBJ1-5; 9 bases align to TRBD1. The V gene's germline CDR1 is SGHRS and CDR2 YFSETQ. V gave up 2 bases and J gave up 6 bases; unmatched junction bases: 6. This CDR3 is 15 amino acids long. CDR3 sequence: CASSLDTGGFQPQHF. The CDR3 nucleotides read TGCGCCAGCAGCTTAGATACAGGGGGCTTTCAGCCCCAGCATTTT. Full variable domain (outside the CDR3, taken from reference TRBV5-1 and TRBJ1-5): KAGVTQTPRYLIKTRGQQVTLSCSPISGHRSVSWYQQTPGQGLQFLFEYFSETQRNKGNFPGRFSGRQFSNSRSEMNVSTLELGDSALYLCASSLDTGGFQPQHFGDGTRLSIL.

The chain links TRBV5-1 to TRBJ2-6; the D gene is possibly TRBD1 (5 bases). The germline V and J ends were trimmed by 0 bases and 2 bases, with 6 bases remaining between them. Germline values: CDR1 SGHRS, CDR2 YFSETQ. The CDR3 has 15 residues. The CDR3 loop is CASSLEGAGANVLTF. CDR3 DNA: TGCGCCAGCAGCTTGGAAGGGGCTGGGGCCAACGTCCTGACTTTC.

V is TRBV19 and J is TRBJ1-1; D gene uncertain. CDR3 size: 14 residues. V lost 5 bases to trimming and J lost 4 bases, with 14 bases between them. Germline V CDR1 and CDR2: LNHDA, SQIVND (reference sequence). CDR3 coding DNA: TGTGCCAGTAGTCCGCAGGCGATGCGCACTGAAGCTTTCTTT. Translation: CASSPQAMRTEAFF.

This sequence joins TRBV28 and TRBJ1-5; D is unresolved. CDR3 length: 13 amino acids. Germline values: CDR1 MDHEN, CDR2 SYDVKM. Deletions cut 1 base from V and 2 bases from J, with 3 bases between. CDR3 sequence: CASSLSGNQPQHF. DNA of the CDR3: TGTGCCAGCAGTTTATCTGGCAATCAGCCCCAGCATTTT. The full variable domain, rest sourced from reference TRBV28 and TRBJ1-5, is DVKVTQSSRYLVKRTGEKVFLECVQDMDHENMFWYRQDPGLGLRLIYFSYDVKMKEKGDIPEGYSVSREKKERFSLILESASTNQTSMYLCASSLSGNQPQHFGDGTRLSIL.